These 19 T cell receptor beta chains originate from one sample sequenced in a study of blood T cell repertoires in COVID-19. Here immunoSEQ multiplex PCR was the method, and the copy in TCRdb shows in-frame clones only, minus some. The sample lists approximately 200,000 clones, roughly 84% seen once, with approximately 3% in the top ten. What was sequenced was PBMCs or T cells enriched from blood (not recorded which). The source is a woman in her twenties or thirties who had recovered from COVID-19.

The genes are TRBV19 and TRBJ1-5, with 8 nucleotides matching TRBD1. With V trimmed by 5 bases and J by 5 bases, 11 bases remained unmatched. Germline V lookup: CDR1 LNHDA, CDR2 SQIVND (reference sequence). CDR3 size: 16 residues. Written as DNA, the CDR3 is TGTGCCAGTAGTCCGGACAGGGTAGGAGGAGATCAGCCCCAGCATTTT. Amino acids: CASSPDRVGGDQPQHF.

The genes are TRBV11-3 and TRBJ2-3, with 7 bases that match TRBD2. Germline loops: CDR1 SGHNT, CDR2 YENEEA. With 6 bases clipped from V and 4 bases from J, the junction kept 7 bases outside the gene matches. The CDR3 loop spans 14 amino acids. CDR3 DNA: TGTGCCAGCAGTTCCCCACGGGGGGCAGATACGCAGTATTTT. This codes for CASSSPRGADTQYF.

The V and J genes are TRBV7-9 and TRBJ1-6, with TRBD1 matching over 7 bases. The CDR3 is made up of 15 amino acids. The germline V gene has CDR1 SEHNR and CDR2 FQNEAQ (reference sequence). Germline trimming cut 3 bases from V and 5 bases from J; bases unmatched to any gene: 4. The CDR3 spells CASSFSGGDNSPLHF. CDR3 DNA sequence: TGTGCCAGCAGCTTTTCAGGGGGAGATAATTCACCCCTCCACTTT. Based on the CDR3 plus reference TRBV7-9 and TRBJ1-6, the full variable domain is DTGVSQNPRHKITKRGQNVTFRCDPISEHNRLYWYRQTLGQGPEFLTYFQNEAQLEKSRLLSDRFSAERPKGSFSTLEIQRTEQGDSAMYLCASSFSGGDNSPLHFGNGTRLTVT.

This clone was detected only once. This rearrangement joins TRBV20-1 to TRBJ1-1; no clear D gene. There are 10 residues in the CDR3. CDR1 and CDR2 from the germline V gene are DFQATT and SNEGSKA (reference sequence). V lost 2 bases, J lost 6 bases, and 4 bases lay in between. The DNA for the CDR3 is TGCAGTGCTAGAATCGCTGAAGCTTTCTTT. This codes for CSARIAEAFF.

CDR3 nucleotides: TGTGCCAGCAGTTTCTTAGGGAGGGGCGGCTACGAGCAGTACGTC. Amino acids: CASSFLGRGGYEQYV. The genes are TRBV6-5 and TRBJ2-7, with 7 bases lining up with TRBD2. J gave up 3 bases and V 4 bases, and 9 bases lay outside the gene matches. The CDR3 sequence is 15 residues long. Per germline, CDR1 MNHEY and CDR2 SVGAGI.

The J gene is TRBJ2-7, the V gene TRBV9; 7 positions agree with TRBD2. In germline, CDR1 is SGDLS, CDR2 YYNGEE. The V gene end was trimmed by 4 bases and the J gene end by 2 bases; junction bases not matched to a gene: 9. This CDR3 region has 15 residues. The CDR3 DNA is TGTGCCAGCAGCCCGGGAGGCGGACTCCCCTACGAGCAGTACGTC. Its translation is CASSPGGGLPYEQYV.

V usage is TRBV27 and J usage is TRBJ2-2, with a tentative D call TRBD2 (6 bases). The V gene's germline CDR1 is MNHEY and CDR2 SMNVEV (reference sequence). Between the trimmed V and J ends, which lost 6 bases and 7 bases, there was a span of 24 bases. The CDR3 is made up of 17 amino acids. Here the CDR3 DNA reads TGTGCCAGCAGCACTCTCCTAGGAGGGGTACTTGGCGGGGAGCTGTTTTTT. It translates to CASSTLLGGVLGGELFF.

This sequence joins TRBV28 and TRBJ1-4; D call uncertain. Germline V gene data show CDR1 as MDHEN and CDR2 as SYDVKM. The CDR3 contains 15 residues. V gave up 5 bases and J gave up 5 bases, with 15 bases separating them. The CDR3: CASSGDGVYNEKLFF. The CDR3 DNA reads as TGTGCCAGCAGTGGAGACGGAGTATACAATGAAAAACTGTTTTTT.

This rearrangement joins TRBV29-1 to TRBJ1-5, with a weak D call TRBD1 (6 bases). Trimming removed 3 bases from V and 3 bases from J, with 9 bases in between. The CDR3 runs 13 residues. Germline V gene lookup returns CDR1 SQVTM and CDR2 ANQGSEA. This CDR3 reads CSVEGGPNQPQHF. DNA for the CDR3: TGCAGCGTTGAGGGGGGGCCCAATCAGCCCCAGCATTTT.

The rearrangement links TRBV28 to TRBJ1-4; D is possibly TRBD1 (5 bases). V shed 1 base and J shed 3 bases, with 15 bases lying between them. This CDR3 is 17 amino acids long. The germline V gene has CDR1 MDHEN and CDR2 SYDVKM. CDR3 coding DNA: TGTGCCAGCAGTTTATCATGGGCTAAGGGGTCTAATGAAAAACTGTTTTTT. This codes for CASSLSWAKGSNEKLFF.

The V and J genes are TRBV10-3 and TRBJ1-5; 7 nucleotides agree with TRBD1. Germline trimming cut 6 bases from V and 3 bases from J; bases unmatched to any gene: 2. CDR3 length: 13 amino acids. The germline V gene encodes CDR1 ENHRY and CDR2 SYGVKD. CDR3 sequence: CAIRGGPNQPQHF. The CDR3, as DNA: TGTGCCATCAGAGGGGGCCCCAATCAGCCCCAGCATTTT.

The rearrangement uses TRBV6-6 and TRBJ2-5; possibly TRBD2 for D (6 bases). CDR3 length: 14 amino acids. V was trimmed by 2 bases and J by 4 bases, leaving 11 bases between them. The germline V gene has CDR1 MNHNY and CDR2 SVGAGI (reference sequence). This CDR3 reads CASSYGMGGETQYF. Written as DNA, the CDR3 is TGTGCCAGCAGTTACGGGATGGGGGGAGAGACCCAGTACTTC.

This rearrangement joins TRBV11-2 to TRBJ2-5; 9 bases are shared with TRBD2. The CDR3 totals 17 residues. The germline gives CDR1 SGHAT, CDR2 FQNNGV. V gave up 1 base and J gave up 4 bases; unmatched junction bases: 10. Written as DNA, the CDR3 is TGTGCCAGCAGCTTAGTTTTGGCGGGGGGGCCGGGAGAGACCCAGTACTTC. This sequence encodes CASSLVLAGGPGETQYF.

The genes are TRBV7-2 and TRBJ1-4; the match to TRBD1 covers 10 bases. The germline V gene encodes CDR1 SGHTA and CDR2 FQGNSA. This CDR3 contains 16 residues. V was clipped by 2 bases and J by 8 bases; unmatched bases: 8. This chain's CDR3 is CASSLRPDRGWEKLFF. The CDR3 bases are TGTGCCAGCAGCTTAAGGCCGGACAGGGGGTGGGAAAAACTGTTTTTT.

The J gene is TRBJ1-1, the V gene TRBV7-8; D perhaps matches TRBD1 (5 bases). This CDR3 comprises 16 residues. V lost 0 bases and J lost 0, with 11 bases in between. CDR1 and CDR2 (germline): SGHVS, FQNEAQ. CDR3 DNA: TGTGCCAGCAGCTTAGCCAGGGCTTATATGAACACTGAAGCTTTCTTT. Translated, it gives CASSLARAYMNTEAFF.

V and J are TRBV6-1 and TRBJ1-5; possible D gene TRBD1, 5 bases. Germline V gene sequence: CDR1 MNHNS, CDR2 SASEGT. The length of the CDR3 is 15 residues. V was trimmed by 0 bases and J by 5 bases, leaving 11 bases between them. The CDR3 loop is CASSEAGGAHQPQHF. The CDR3 DNA follows: TGTGCCAGCAGTGAAGCTGGAGGGGCCCATCAGCCCCAGCATTTT.

V is TRBV5-4 and J is TRBJ2-1, with 11 nucleotides matching TRBD2. The trim removed 2 bases at V and 6 bases at J, leaving 4 bases unmatched. The CDR3 totals 15 residues. Germline V gene data show CDR1 as SGHNT and CDR2 as YYREEE (reference sequence). Here the CDR3 DNA reads TGTGCCAGCAGCTTAATAGCGGGGGGGCGCAATGAGCAGTTCTTC. Residues: CASSLIAGGRNEQFF.

The chain carries TRBV29-1 and TRBJ2-7; TRBD1 matches 11 bases. The V gene's germline CDR1 is SQVTM and CDR2 ANQGSEA. The CDR3 sequence is 13 residues long. V shed 4 bases and J 1 base; nucleotides not matched to a gene: 0. The CDR3: CSVGDRGSYEQYF. The CDR3 bases are TGCAGCGTTGGGGACAGGGGGTCCTACGAGCAGTACTTC.

The chain combines TRBV7-3 with TRBJ2-3; tentative D call: TRBD2 (6 bases). The CDR3 runs to 15 residues. Germline V gene data show CDR1 as SGHTA and CDR2 as FQGTGA. Trimming left V 2 bases short and J 3 bases short, with 12 bases between. CDR3 in amino acids: CASSLAGLGTDTQYF. The CDR3 DNA follows: TGTGCCAGCAGCTTAGCGGGATTAGGGACAGATACGCAGTATTTT.